This T cell receptor beta chain was sequenced in a study of T cell responses to AZD1222 COVID-19 vaccine. Notes on this clone: The antigen remains unidentified.

Trimming removed 6 bases from V and 6 bases from J; junction bases left unmatched: 19. Germline CDR1 reads SNHLY; CDR2 reads FYNNEI. This CDR3 has 17 amino acids. Findings and caveats of the study: At 160-218 and 743-854, vaccine-associated CD4 TCRs were dominant, and they spanned spike. Nearly half of unique spike-specific TCRs reportedly avoided B.1.351 and B.1.1.7 mutated regions.

Assay: immunoSEQ multiplex PCR; the TCRdb copy retains only in-frame clones and omits some. The table has fewer than 150,000 clones, 90% seen once. Specimen: peripheral blood, collected 28 days after the second AZD1222 dose. V is TRBV2 and J is TRBJ2-7; TRBD1 agrees at 8 bases. The sequence came from an adult who received the AZD1222 COVID-19 vaccine. DNA for the CDR3: TGTGCCAGCAGCGCGATGACAGGGGACCTAGGACTACGCGAGCAGTACGTC. It is translated as CASSAMTGDLGLREQYV.